The present TCR beta chain was sequenced within a study of blood T cells in healthy people across ages. Researchers isolated at least 6.5 million PBMCs per sample. The germline V and J ends were trimmed by 8 bases and 2 bases, with 17 bases remaining between them. In germline, CDR1 is DFQATT, CDR2 SNEGSKA (reference sequence). The CDR3 length is 14 residues. With respect to this clonotype: What it binds is not known.

A J-beta primer mix and a sample-barcoded 5' primer were used in a second PCR of roughly 7 to 12 cycles. Via MiXCR, TCRdb re-called the 5' RACE reads, giving one row per CDR3 protein. This sample has some 900,000 distinct CDR3 sequences, with about 48% found just once. Study conclusions and caveats: CMV status of donors was not determined, possibly confounding expanded clonotype changes.

Material for sequencing was blood. The origin of this receptor is a young man in good health. The rearrangement links TRBV20-1 to TRBJ2-3; D gene unclear. The CDR3 protein is CSYLAQPSTDTQYF. In nucleotides, the CDR3 is TGCAGTTACCTTGCGCAGCCTTCCACAGATACGCAGTATTTT.